These T cell receptor beta chains were read from a single sample in a study of blood T cell repertoires in COVID-19. Assay used: immunoSEQ multiplex PCR; TCRdb lists only in-frame clones, some missing. The sample has 300,000 to 400,000 clones; 70% to 90% are singletons. The sample taken for sequencing was peripheral blood. All receptors derive from a woman aged 25 to 45 with COVID-19, enrolled during active disease. CDR3s include the opening cysteine and the closing phenylalanine or tryptophan. A D gene is named only where the DNA matches it firmly. Clone size is given for some rows only: seen once, a few or many times, or a class if the clone is expanded.

size: few
D: TRBD1
J: TRBJ1-2
V: TRBV28
DNA: TGTGCCAGCAGTTTGGGAGACAGGGCTTATGGCTACACCTTC
CDR3: CASSLGDRAYGYTF

size: NA
D: TRBD1
J: TRBJ2-7
V: TRBV29-1
DNA: TGCAGCGTTGACAGGGGGCACAACGAGCAGTACTTC
CDR3: CSVDRGHNEQYF

size: NA
D: TRBD1
J: TRBJ1-5
V: TRBV2
DNA: TGTGCCAGCAGTGAGGATCGACAGGGGGTAGGTCAGCCCCAGCATTTT
CDR3: CASSEDRQGVGQPQHF

size: NA
D: TRBD1
J: TRBJ2-5
V: TRBV5-1
DNA: TGCGCCAGCAGCTTGCTCACGGACAGGGGCCAAGAGACCCAGTACTTC
CDR3: CASSLLTDRGQETQYF

size: NA
D: TRBD2
J: TRBJ2-1
V: TRBV5-4
DNA: TGTGCCAGCAGCACCCGGGAGGGAGTCTCGGTGGGTGAGCAGTTCTTC
CDR3: CASSTREGVSVGEQFF

size: NA
D: NA
J: TRBJ2-2
V: TRBV5-6
DNA: TGTGCCAGCAGCTTCCCAACTTCGTCACGGGAGCTGTTTTTT
CDR3: CASSFPTSSRELFF

size: NA
D: NA
J: TRBJ1-4
V: TRBV7-9
DNA: TGTGCCAGCAGCTTAGGACAGATTAATGAAAAACTGTTTTTT
CDR3: CASSLGQINEKLFF

size: NA
D: NA
J: TRBJ1-4
V: TRBV29-1
DNA: TGCAGCGTTGTCACAGGGCCCCGTTTTAATGAAAAACTGTTTTTT
CDR3: CSVVTGPRFNEKLFF

size: NA
D: NA
J: TRBJ1-2
V: TRBV28
DNA: TGTGCCAGCAGTTTACCAGGACCCCGGGGGTCGGGCTACACCTTC
CDR3: CASSLPGPRGSGYTF

size: NA
D: TRBD1
J: TRBJ1-6
V: TRBV7-9
DNA: TGTGCCAGCACCGTAGGGACAGATTTCTCACCCCTCCACTTT
CDR3: CASTVGTDFSPLHF

size: few
D: TRBD1
J: TRBJ1-2
V: TRBV6-2/TRBV6-3
DNA: TGTGCCAGCAGTAAGGACAGGGATGGCTACACCTTC
CDR3: CASSKDRDGYTF

size: NA
D: TRBD1
J: TRBJ2-2
V: TRBV6-5
DNA: TGTGCCAGCAGTTCCGACAGGGACACCGGGGAGCTGTTTTTT
CDR3: CASSSDRDTGELFF

size: once
D: TRBD1
J: TRBJ1-1
V: TRBV4-3
DNA: TGCGCCAGCAGCCAATCGAGGGGGCAGGAGGCTTTCTTT
CDR3: CASSQSRGQEAFF

size: NA
D: NA
J: TRBJ1-2
V: TRBV18
DNA: TGTGCCAGCTCACCCTCAACCCAGGGGTATGGCTACACCTTC
CDR3: CASSPSTQGYGYTF

size: NA
D: TRBD1
J: TRBJ2-5
V: TRBV6-5
DNA: TGTGCCAGCAGTTCCGACAGGGGAGAGACCCAGTACTTC
CDR3: CASSSDRGETQYF

size: NA
D: NA
J: TRBJ2-4
V: TRBV6-2/TRBV6-3
DNA: TGTGCCAGCAGTTACTCAGGACAGAACATTCAGTACTTC
CDR3: CASSYSGQNIQYF

size: once
D: NA
J: TRBJ2-1
V: TRBV6-2/TRBV6-3
DNA: TGTGCCAGCAGTTACAGGCTAGGGGGGGGCTACTCCTACAATGAGCAGTTCTTC
CDR3: CASSYRLGGGYSYNEQFF

size: NA
D: NA
J: TRBJ1-5
V: TRBV3-1/TRBV3-2
DNA: TGTGCCAGCAGCCAAGGGCCAGTTAGCAATCAGCCCCAGCATTTT
CDR3: CASSQGPVSNQPQHF

size: NA
D: TRBD1
J: TRBJ1-4
V: TRBV10-3
DNA: TGTGCCATCGCGGTGACAGGGGAGGATGAAAAACTGTTTTTT
CDR3: CAIAVTGEDEKLFF

size: NA
D: TRBD2
J: TRBJ2-7
V: TRBV4-3
DNA: TGCGCCAGCAGCCAGGGGACTAGCGGGGCCTACGAGCAGTACTTC
CDR3: CASSQGTSGAYEQYF

size: few
D: NA
J: TRBJ1-6
V: TRBV7-2
DNA: TGTGCCAGCAGCTTAGGCCAGGATAATTCACCCCTCCACTTT
CDR3: CASSLGQDNSPLHF